A single sample is the source of the 18 T cell receptor beta chains below, sequenced in a study of T cell changes during pregnancy in multiple sclerosis. Sequenced by immunoSEQ multiplex PCR; TCRdb stores in-frame clones only, minus some. The table shows under 70,000 clones, with around 91% occurring only once. Sequenced here: peripheral blood, sampled in the third trimester of pregnancy. Receptor source: a female donor in good health, enrolled as a control in a pregnancy study.

The chain carries TRBV10-1 and TRBJ2-1, with 10 bases aligning to TRBD1. V dropped 6 bases and J dropped 7; count of bases not matched to a gene: 6. The CDR3 runs to 14 residues. From germline, CDR1 is WNHNN and CDR2 SYGVQD (reference sequence). CDR3 residues: CASSRTGGKNEQFF. Written as DNA, the CDR3 is TGCGCCAGCAGCCGGACAGGGGGTAAAAATGAGCAGTTCTTC.

CDR3 sequence (DNA): TGTGCCAGCAGTTTATCGATCCTAGCGACAGATACGCAGTATTTT. Its protein is CASSLSILATDTQYF. The V gene is TRBV27, the J gene TRBJ2-3; the D gene is possibly TRBD2 (6 bases). Trimming removed 0 bases at V and 3 bases at J, with 10 bases between. The V gene's germline CDR1 is MNHEY and CDR2 SMNVEV (reference sequence). The CDR3 has 15 residues.

This clone was observed a single time. V gene TRBV5-1 combines with J gene TRBJ1-6, with D unclear. This CDR3 has 13 residues. Germline assignment: CDR1 SGHRS and CDR2 YFSETQ. V lost 0 bases, J lost 9 bases, and 7 bases lay in between. CDR3 region: CASSLANGSPLHF. CDR3 coding DNA: TGCGCCAGCAGCTTGGCCAACGGTTCACCCCTCCACTTT.

In its sample, this clone was seen a few times. The chain combines TRBV27 with TRBJ1-2; possibly TRBD1 for D (6 bases). Deletions cut 1 base from V and 6 bases from J, with 15 bases between. Germline V gene data show CDR1 as MNHEY and CDR2 as SMNVEV (reference sequence). This CDR3 has 15 residues. CDR3 loop: CASSLWRGALHGYTF. The CDR3 DNA is TGTGCCAGCAGTTTATGGCGGGGGGCACTACATGGCTACACCTTC.

J is TRBJ1-2 and V is TRBV9; D gene ambiguous. The CDR3 loop spans 16 amino acids. Trimming stripped 7 bases from V and 4 bases from J, with 23 bases between. Per germline, CDR1 SGDLS and CDR2 YYNGEE. For the CDR3, the DNA is TGTGCCAGCCCCCCCCTAGCGAGGTTCTCATTCTATGGCTACACCTTC. Its protein is CASPPLARFSFYGYTF.

The chain recombines TRBV5-5 with TRBJ1-4; D is ambiguous. The CDR3 has 14 residues. V lost 0 bases and J lost 5, with 8 bases in between. Per germline, CDR1 SGHKS and CDR2 YYEKEE (reference sequence). CDR3 DNA: TGTGCCAGCAGCTTGGTAGGGAGAAATGAAAAACTGTTTTTT. Its protein is CASSLVGRNEKLFF.

The chain carries TRBV25-1 and TRBJ2-5; D remains unclear. The CDR3 sequence is 13 residues long. V lost 6 bases and J 3 bases, leaving 11 bases between the germline ends. Germline CDR1 reads MGHDK; CDR2 reads SYGVNS. This chain's CDR3 is CASRPNSKETQYF. The DNA of the CDR3 is TGTGCCAGCAGACCTAATAGTAAAGAGACCCAGTACTTC.

The chain couples TRBV5-1 to TRBJ2-3, with 7 positions matching TRBD2. Germline CDR1 reads SGHRS; CDR2 reads YFSETQ. This CDR3 comprises 16 residues. V was clipped by 4 bases and J by 2 bases; unmatched bases: 10. The DNA for the CDR3 is TGCGCCAGCAGCCGGGGGGTGGCGGAGCTCACAGATACGCAGTATTTT. Translation gives CASSRGVAELTDTQYF.

This clone was recorded only once. The chain couples TRBV5-1 to TRBJ1-5, with 9 nucleotides matching TRBD1. V shed 4 bases, J shed 7 bases, and the junction held 12 bases outside the gene matches. This CDR3 comprises 16 residues. The germline CDR1 and CDR2 sequences are SGHRS and YFSETQ. Here the CDR3 reads CASSINRDRADQPQHF. The DNA of the CDR3 is TGCGCCAGCAGCATAAATCGGGACAGGGCAGACCAGCCCCAGCATTTT. The whole variable domain, filled in from reference TRBV5-1 and TRBJ1-5, reads KAGVTQTPRYLIKTRGQQVTLSCSPISGHRSVSWYQQTPGQGLQFLFEYFSETQRNKGNFPGRFSGRQFSNSRSEMNVSTLELGDSALYLCASSINRDRADQPQHFGDGTRLSIL.

The gene calls are TRBV19 and TRBJ2-1; D possibly corresponds to TRBD2 (7 bases). Germline CDR1 is LNHDA and CDR2 is SQIVND (reference sequence). Trimming stripped 3 bases from V and 9 bases from J, with 24 bases between. There are 17 residues in the CDR3. The CDR3 loop is CASSIKGGGFAFSEQFF. CDR3 bases: TGTGCCAGTAGTATCAAAGGGGGGGGGTTTGCTTTCAGTGAGCAGTTCTTC.

This clone was seen just once. The chain recombines TRBV6-5 with TRBJ1-1; unclear D gene. Trimming cost V 0 bases and J 1 base, with 3 bases left between them. CDR3 length: 13 residues. Germline V gene data show CDR1 as MNHEY and CDR2 as SVGAGI. DNA for the CDR3: TGTGCCAGCAGTTACTCCTCGAACACTGAAGCTTTCTTT. It yields the protein CASSYSSNTEAFF.

The chain links TRBV28 to TRBJ1-3; the D is unclear. Germline V gene data show CDR1 as MDHEN and CDR2 as SYDVKM. The CDR3 extends over 13 amino acids. Trimming pared 3 bases from V and 8 bases from J, leaving 11 bases between. The CDR3 coding sequence is TGTGCCAGCAGTTTCCGGGTGGTTGACACCATATATTTT. Translation: CASSFRVVDTIYF. Variable domain in full (rest from reference TRBV28 and TRBJ1-3): DVKVTQSSRYLVKRTGEKVFLECVQDMDHENMFWYRQDPGLGLRLIYFSYDVKMKEKGDIPEGYSVSREKKERFSLILESASTNQTSMYLCASSFRVVDTIYFGEGSWLTVV.

This rearrangement joins TRBV6-4 to TRBJ2-1, with TRBD2 matching over 9 bases. This CDR3 has 15 residues. Trimming removed 4 bases from V and 2 bases from J; junction bases left unmatched: 3. Germline V CDR1 and CDR2: MRHNA, SNTAGT. The chain's CDR3 is CASSVLAGPYNEQFF. As DNA, the CDR3 is TGTGCCAGCAGTGTGCTAGCGGGACCCTACAATGAGCAGTTCTTC.

The chain combines TRBV11-2 with TRBJ1-6; 8 bases fit TRBD1. The CDR3 sequence is 15 residues long. V shed 3 bases, J shed 7 bases, and the junction held 5 bases outside the gene matches. Germline lookup yields CDR1 SGHAT and CDR2 FQNNGV. The CDR3 loop is CASSFKTGGNSPLHF. The CDR3 region has the DNA TGTGCCAGCAGCTTCAAAACAGGGGGGAATTCACCCCTCCACTTT.

CDR3 residues: CATSFSGGATDTQYF. The CDR3 nucleotides are TGTGCCACCAGCTTTAGCGGGGGGGCCACAGATACGCAGTATTTT. This chain joins TRBV15 and TRBJ2-3, with 11 nucleotides matching TRBD2. Per germline, CDR1 LNHNV and CDR2 YYDKDF (reference sequence). CDR3 length equals 15 residues. Germline trimming cut 5 bases from V and 2 bases from J; bases unmatched to any gene: 3.

This clone was seen a single time. The junction does not match germline at one end; this may be a read error. This sequence joins TRBV5-1 and TRBJ2-1; 13 bases line up with TRBD2. The germline V gene has CDR1 SGHRS and CDR2 YFSETQ. The length of the CDR3 is 18 residues. CDR3 coding DNA: TGCGCCAGCAGCTTTAGGACTAGCGGGGGTAGCTCCTACAGTGAGCAGTTCTTC. Protein sequence: CASSFRTSGGSSYSEQFF. The full variable domain, in which reference TRBV5-1 and TRBJ2-1 provide the parts outside the CDR3, is KAGVTQTPRYLIKTRGQQVTLSCSPISGHRSVSWYQQTPGQGLQFLFEYFSETQRNKGNFPGRFSGRQFSNSRSEMNVSTLELGDSALYLCASSFRTSGGSSYSEQFFGPGTRLTVL.

This rearrangement joins TRBV6-5 to TRBJ1-1; perhaps TRBD1 as D (6 bases). With 8 bases removed from V and 3 bases from J, the gap between germline ends came to 16 bases. This CDR3 spans 14 amino acids. Germline V gene lookup returns CDR1 MNHEY and CDR2 SVGAGI. CDR3 loop: CASDRGGTYTEAFF. The DNA for the CDR3 is TGTGCCAGCGATCGGGGGGGGACATACACTGAAGCTTTCTTT.

V is TRBV30 and J is TRBJ2-7; TRBD1 matches 7 bases. Trimming took 2 bases from V and 3 from J; bases not matched to a gene: 7. CDR1 is GTSNPN and CDR2 is SVGIG in the germline V gene (reference sequence). The CDR3 extends over 14 amino acids. Here the CDR3 reads CAWSRQGIGYEQYF. CDR3 in DNA: TGTGCCTGGAGTCGACAGGGTATCGGCTACGAGCAGTACTTC.